The 32 T cell receptor beta chains below come from one sample, sequenced in a study of OX40 agonist ivuxolimab in advanced cancers. Data came from immunoSEQ multiplex PCR; TCRdb stores just in-frame clones and leaves some out. Of some 84,000 clones listed, roughly 90% are singletons. The sample in question was CD4+ or CD8+ T cells sorted from blood, obtained in a trial of the OX40 agonist ivuxolimab. The receptors derive from an adult with an advanced solid tumor such as melanoma, head and neck, liver or kidney cancer.

This clone was seen just once. The chain is built from TRBV7-9 and TRBJ2-1; 10 positions match TRBD1. The length of the CDR3 is 18 residues. V lost 2 bases and J lost 2; bases outside the gene matches: 9. Germline CDR1 is SEHNR and CDR2 is FQNEAQ (reference sequence). The CDR3 here is CASSLHNRDRGTYNEQFF. CDR3 DNA sequence: TGTGCCAGCAGCTTACACAACCGGGACAGGGGCACCTACAATGAGCAGTTCTTC.

This clone appeared many times. The J gene is TRBJ2-7, the V gene TRBV9, with D perhaps TRBD1 (6 bases). V lost 3 bases and J lost 3, with 13 bases in between. Germline CDR1 reads SGDLS; CDR2 reads YYNGEE. The CDR3 extends over 14 amino acids. The chain's CDR3 is CASSGTPGHYEQYF. In DNA, the CDR3 is TGTGCCAGCAGCGGGACCCCGGGACACTACGAGCAGTACTTC.

A remark on this clone: Other DNA sequences within the sample encode an identical CDR3. V gene TRBV7-6 combines with J gene TRBJ2-5; D is uncertain. The CDR3 runs 13 residues. V was cut by 1 base and J by 0 bases, with 3 bases left in between. From germline, CDR1 is SGHVS and CDR2 FNYEAQ. CDR3 protein: CASSLGYQETQYF. The DNA of the CDR3 is TGTGCCAGCAGCTTAGGATACCAAGAGACCCAGTACTTC.

The chain joins TRBV27 to TRBJ2-3; 7 nucleotides agree with TRBD2. Germline values: CDR1 MNHEY, CDR2 SMNVEV (reference sequence). V shed 3 bases and J 6 bases; nucleotides not matched to a gene: 9. The CDR3 consists of 15 residues. The CDR3, as DNA: TGTGCCAGCAGTTTCCTAGGATCCGGGGGGGATACGCAGTATTTT. Protein product: CASSFLGSGGDTQYF.

The chain employs TRBV2 and TRBJ2-7; D remains ambiguous. The CDR3 sequence is 13 residues long. With 6 bases removed from V and 2 bases from J, the gap between germline ends came to 11 bases. The germline gives CDR1 SNHLY, CDR2 FYNNEI. CDR3 coding DNA: TGTGCCAGCAGCGTAGGCGGAACCTACGAGCAGTACTTC. Protein: CASSVGGTYEQYF.

This rearrangement joins TRBV9 to TRBJ2-5; 9 positions agree with TRBD1. The end of the DNA fits TRBJ2-7 better, so the J call may be wrong. CDR3 length equals 14 residues. The V gene's germline CDR1 is SGDLS and CDR2 YYNGEE. In DNA form, the CDR3 reads TGTGCCAGCAGCGCGACAGGGGGCTCCTACGAGCAGTACTTC. It translates to CASSATGGSYEQYF.

CDR3 sequence (DNA): TGTGCCAGCAGCTACAAAGGGACAGGGTCCTATGGCTACACCTTC. This codes for CASSYKGTGSYGYTF. This chain connects TRBV5-6 to TRBJ1-2, with 9 bases matching TRBD1. Germline CDR1 is SGHDT and CDR2 is YYEEEE. The length of the CDR3 is 15 residues. Trimming took 3 bases from V and 4 from J; bases not matched to a gene: 7.

The chain has TRBV9 and TRBJ2-7; 9 bases are a match to TRBD1. V was pared by 3 bases and J by 1 base, with 8 bases of the junction left unmatched. Germline V gene sequence: CDR1 SGDLS, CDR2 YYNGEE. CDR3 length equals 16 residues. This chain's CDR3 is CASSGGQGFFSYEQYF. The CDR3 coding sequence is TGTGCCAGCAGCGGGGGACAGGGTTTTTTTTCCTACGAGCAGTACTTC.

This chain links TRBV6-1 with TRBJ1-6; TRBD1 might be the D (5 bases). The germline CDR1 and CDR2 sequences are MNHNS and SASEGT. The V gene lost 0 bases and the J gene lost 6 bases, with 9 bases spanning the gap. This CDR3 region has 15 residues. This CDR3 is CASSEAPGFNSPLHF. The DNA of the CDR3 is TGTGCCAGCAGTGAAGCCCCAGGGTTTAATTCACCCCTCCACTTT.

The CDR3 sequence: CASSLNRVREQYF. CDR3 coding DNA: TGTGCCAGCAGCTTAAACAGGGTTCGGGAGCAGTACTTC. This rearrangement joins TRBV11-2 to TRBJ2-7; possibly TRBD1 for D (6 bases). This CDR3 is 13 amino acids long. Germline loops: CDR1 SGHAT, CDR2 FQNNGV. Trimming shortened V by 2 bases and J by 7 bases, and 12 bases separated the two germline ends.

Turning to this clone: The germline gene is not matched at one end of the junction; a read error may be the cause. CDR3 in DNA: TGCAGTCCTTGGCATGGTGGCGGAGCTGTTTTT. Protein: CSPWHGGGAVF. This chain connects TRBV20-1 to TRBJ2-2; D gene uncertain. Germline CDR1 is DFQATT and CDR2 is SNEGSKA (reference sequence). The CDR3 runs 11 residues.

The J gene is TRBJ2-2, the V gene TRBV27; D is possibly TRBD1 or TRBD2 (5 bases each). This CDR3 has 14 amino acids. Germline CDR1 is MNHEY and CDR2 is SMNVEV (reference sequence). Trimming took 4 bases from V and 5 from J, leaving 11 bases between them. CDR3 nucleotide sequence: TGTGCCAGCAGTTGGGGGTCTTCAACCGGGGAGCTGTTTTTT. Its protein product is CASSWGSSTGELFF.

The chain couples TRBV7-9 to TRBJ2-1; the match to TRBD2 covers 11 bases. Germline loops: CDR1 SEHNR, CDR2 FQNEAQ (reference sequence). Unmatched junction bases numbered 11, after V lost 4 bases and J lost 6 bases. The CDR3 has 17 residues. CDR3 in amino acids: CASSSPTSGALSNEQFF. The CDR3 DNA sequence: TGTGCCAGCAGCTCACCGACTAGCGGGGCCCTTTCCAATGAGCAGTTCTTC.

The rearrangement joins TRBV30 to TRBJ1-2; 9 nucleotides match TRBD1. The V and J ends lost 3 bases and 2 bases, in that order; junction bases with no gene match: 7. Per the germline V gene, CDR1 is GTSNPN and CDR2 is SVGIG (reference sequence). This CDR3 spans 15 amino acids. The CDR3 is CAWRHKGQGNYGYTF. The CDR3 DNA reads as TGTGCCTGGAGGCACAAGGGACAGGGAAACTATGGCTACACCTTC.

The CDR3 bases are TGCGCCAGCAGCTTGGCCTCCGTGGCAGACCAATCCTACGAGCAGTACTTC. As protein: CASSLASVADQSYEQYF. The chain uses TRBV5-1 and TRBJ2-7; D is ambiguous. The V end was cut by 0 bases, the J end by 1 base, with 17 bases between. Germline CDR1 reads SGHRS; CDR2 reads YFSETQ. The CDR3 runs to 17 residues. Complete variable domain (other parts from reference TRBV5-1 and TRBJ2-7): KAGVTQTPRYLIKTRGQQVTLSCSPISGHRSVSWYQQTPGQGLQFLFEYFSETQRNKGNFPGRFSGRQFSNSRSEMNVSTLELGDSALYLCASSLASVADQSYEQYFGPGTRLTVT.

This clone has only one observation. J is TRBJ2-2 and V is TRBV11-2, with TRBD2 matching over 14 bases. Losses at the gene ends were 5 bases for V and 4 bases for J; bases not matched to a gene: 9. The CDR3 has 18 amino acids. The germline gives CDR1 SGHAT, CDR2 FQNNGV. CDR3 loop: CASSRGLAGGYGTGELFF. The DNA of the CDR3 is TGTGCCAGCAGCCGAGGACTAGCGGGGGGATACGGCACCGGGGAGCTGTTTTTT.

This clone has a single count. The V gene is TRBV19, the J gene TRBJ1-5, with 7 nucleotides matching TRBD1. Per the germline V gene, CDR1 is LNHDA and CDR2 is SQIVND (reference sequence). Trimming removed 5 bases from V and 2 bases from J; junction bases left unmatched: 9. The CDR3 is 16 amino acids. The CDR3 spells CASSGPDREGNQPQHF. In DNA form, the CDR3 reads TGTGCCAGTAGTGGCCCTGACAGGGAGGGCAATCAGCCCCAGCATTTT.

The chain couples TRBV4-2 to TRBJ2-1; 7 bases line up with TRBD1. Looked up from germline, CDR1 is LGHNA and CDR2 is YNFKEQ. V shed 3 bases and J 0 bases; nucleotides not matched to a gene: 2. The CDR3 is 15 residues long. CDR3 DNA sequence: TGTGCCAGCAGCCAGGGGACAGTCTCCTACAATGAGCAGTTCTTC. Its translation is CASSQGTVSYNEQFF.

Points on this clone: The sample has other DNA sequences that encode this CDR3 too. The V call is TRBV6-4, the J call TRBJ2-1, with 10 bases lining up with TRBD2. The germline V gene encodes CDR1 MRHNA and CDR2 SNTAGT. The V gene end was trimmed by 0 bases and the J gene end by 6 bases; junction bases not matched to a gene: 2. The CDR3 is 15 amino acids. CDR3 bases: TGTGCCAGCAGTGACTCGAGCGGGGGGGCCAATGAGCAGTTCTTC. Its protein product is CASSDSSGGANEQFF.

The rearrangement joins TRBV9 to TRBJ2-2; 10 bases are a match to TRBD1. The CDR3 runs 17 residues. CDR1 and CDR2 (germline): SGDLS, YYNGEE. The V and J ends lost 0 bases and 7 bases, in that order; junction bases with no gene match: 9. The DNA of the CDR3 is TGTGCCAGCAGCGTAGCGGGTTGGGACAGGGGCAACGGGGAGCTGTTTTTT. This encodes CASSVAGWDRGNGELFF.

The rearrangement links TRBV7-9 to TRBJ2-3; D is ambiguous. Germline assignment: CDR1 SEHNR and CDR2 FQNEAQ (reference sequence). CDR3 size: 15 residues. V was clipped by 5 bases and J by 0 bases, with 12 bases between them. The CDR3 region is CASSQITGSTDTQYF. Here the CDR3 DNA reads TGTGCCAGCAGCCAAATCACGGGCAGCACAGATACGCAGTATTTT.

The chain uses TRBV27 and TRBJ2-1; TRBD1 agrees at 8 bases. V lost 3 bases to trimming and J lost 7 bases; unmatched junction nucleotides: 11. CDR3 length: 16 amino acids. Germline V gene sequence: CDR1 MNHEY, CDR2 SMNVEV (reference sequence). The CDR3 bases are TGTGCCAGCAGTTTTTCTTCGGGACAGGTCATAAATGAGCAGTTCTTC. It yields the protein CASSFSSGQVINEQFF.

This chain uses TRBV6-5 with TRBJ2-5; D possibly corresponds to TRBD1 (5 bases). CDR3 length: 13 amino acids. Trimming stripped 2 bases from V and 6 bases from J, with 10 bases between. Germline V gene lookup returns CDR1 MNHEY and CDR2 SVGAGI. The CDR3 DNA follows: TGTGCCAGCAGTTACACAGGTCTACAGACCCAGTACTTC. This gives the protein CASSYTGLQTQYF.

The rearrangement links TRBV5-6 to TRBJ1-1, with 9 bases identical to TRBD1. The V gene end was trimmed by 0 bases and the J gene end by 4 bases; junction bases not matched to a gene: 16. The CDR3 has 19 amino acids. CDR1 and CDR2 (germline): SGHDT, YYEEEE. As DNA, the CDR3 is TGTGCCAGCAGCTTGGCACAGGGGGCCTCGGGGCTGATGGGCACTGAAGCTTTCTTT. Translating gives CASSLAQGASGLMGTEAFF. Full variable domain (rest looked up from reference TRBV5-6 and TRBJ1-1): DAGVTQSPTHLIKTRGQQVTLRCSPKSGHDTVSWYQQALGQGPQFIFQYYEEEERQRGNFPDRFSGHQFPNYSSELNVNALLLGDSALYLCASSLAQGASGLMGTEAFFGQGTRLTVV.

With respect to this clone: One end of the junction does not line up with germline, which may come from a read error. The V and J genes are TRBV12-5 and TRBJ2-7; TRBD1 agrees at 7 bases. The germline V gene encodes CDR1 LGHNT and CDR2 FRNRAP. This CDR3 spans 14 amino acids. As DNA, the CDR3 is TGTGTTAGTGGCGACGACAGGGTCTCCTACGAGCAGTACTTC. The encoded protein is CVSGDDRVSYEQYF.

The V and J genes are TRBV15 and TRBJ2-7; unclear D gene. V was shortened by 0 bases and J by 0 bases, with 6 bases between the two germline ends. This CDR3 region has 14 residues. Looked up from germline, CDR1 is LNHNV and CDR2 is YYDKDF (reference sequence). The CDR3 is CATSRETSSYEQYF. The CDR3 DNA sequence: TGTGCCACCAGCAGAGAGACAAGCTCCTACGAGCAGTACTTC.

This sequence joins TRBV6-1 and TRBJ1-5; D unclear. The CDR3 is 15 residues long. Trimming shortened V by 2 bases and J by 1 base, and 9 bases separated the two germline ends. Germline V lookup: CDR1 MNHNS, CDR2 SASEGT. The CDR3 DNA follows: TGTGCCAGCAGTGAAATCCGGTCGAGCAATCAGCCCCAGCATTTT. This sequence encodes CASSEIRSSNQPQHF.

This clone was observed a handful of times. This chain connects TRBV5-6 to TRBJ2-7; TRBD2 matches 7 bases. From germline, CDR1 is SGHDT and CDR2 YYEEEE. V was pared by 9 bases and J by 2 bases, with 17 bases of the junction left unmatched. The CDR3 contains 16 residues. Here the CDR3 reads CATRRGGADRTYEQYF. In DNA form, the CDR3 reads TGTGCCACTCGACGGGGAGGGGCTGATCGTACCTACGAGCAGTACTTC.

The chain recombines TRBV5-1 with TRBJ1-1; no firm D call. This CDR3 has 14 amino acids. The V end lost 3 bases, the J end lost 4 bases, and 13 bases lay between the germline ends. CDR1 is SGHRS, CDR2 YFSETQ, per germline. In DNA, the CDR3 is TGCGCCAGCAGCTCCGGACTGGATGGCACTGAAGCTTTCTTT. The encoded protein is CASSSGLDGTEAFF.

On this clone: Other DNA variants within this sample encode the same CDR3. The rearrangement joins TRBV7-3 to TRBJ2-3; possible D gene TRBD2, 6 bases. Trimming pared 5 bases from V and 2 bases from J, leaving 14 bases between. The CDR3 length is 15 residues. Germline CDR1 and CDR2: SGHTA and FQGTGA. The CDR3 protein is CASSPGGGPTDTQYF. For the CDR3, the DNA is TGTGCCAGCAGCCCGGGCGGAGGGCCCACAGATACGCAGTATTTT.

The gene calls are TRBV13 and TRBJ1-6, with 8 bases that match TRBD1. This CDR3 spans 15 amino acids. V lost 8 bases, J lost 5 bases, and 8 bases stayed unmatched. In germline, CDR1 is PRHDT, CDR2 FYEKMQ (reference sequence). CDR3 coding DNA: TGTGCCAGCGGGAACAGGGGGGAGAATAATTCACCCCTCCACTTT. Residues: CASGNRGENNSPLHF. The full variable domain, rest sourced from reference TRBV13 and TRBJ1-6, is AAGVIQSPRHLIKEKRETATLKCYPIPRHDTVYWYQQGPGQDPQFLISFYEKMQSDKGSIPDRFSAQQFSDYHSELNMSSLELGDSALYFCASGNRGENNSPLHFGNGTRLTVT.

The rearrangement links TRBV19 to TRBJ1-1; a weak D match, TRBD1 (5 bases). CDR3 length: 15 residues. V was clipped by 5 bases and J by 6 bases, with 19 bases between them. The germline CDR1 and CDR2 sequences are LNHDA and SQIVND (reference sequence). CDR3 sequence: CASSLRRESPPEAFF. CDR3 sequence (DNA): TGTGCCAGTAGTCTCCGCAGGGAGTCTCCTCCTGAAGCTTTCTTT.